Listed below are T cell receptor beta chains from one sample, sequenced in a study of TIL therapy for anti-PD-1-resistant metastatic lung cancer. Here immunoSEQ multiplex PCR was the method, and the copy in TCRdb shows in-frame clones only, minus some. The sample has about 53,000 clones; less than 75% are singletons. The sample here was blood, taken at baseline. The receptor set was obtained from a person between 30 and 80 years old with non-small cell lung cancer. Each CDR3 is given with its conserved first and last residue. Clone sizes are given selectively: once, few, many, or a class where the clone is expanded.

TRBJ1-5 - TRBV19 CASSSLMTGVGNQPQHF
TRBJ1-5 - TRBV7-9 CASSGSGTLWDVQPQHF
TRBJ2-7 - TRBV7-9 CASSPGAGARGEQYF
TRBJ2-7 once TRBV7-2 CASSRTSGTLYEQYF
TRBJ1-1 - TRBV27 CASSFGGRNTEAFF
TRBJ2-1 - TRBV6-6 CASRLLAGGPNEQFF
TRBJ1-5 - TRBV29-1 CSVTGGTGQPQHF
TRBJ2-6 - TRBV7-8 CASSLGEGVASGANVLTF
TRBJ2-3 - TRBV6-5 CASKRLAGPPDTQYF
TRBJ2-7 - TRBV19 CASSAGGRTGIYEQYF
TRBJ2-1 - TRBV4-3 CASSQLGSVAGNEQFF
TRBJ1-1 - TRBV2 CASSKGQGHTEAFF
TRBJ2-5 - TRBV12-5 CASGRTSGRSETQYF
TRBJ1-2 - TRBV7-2 CASSFRGSNYGYTF
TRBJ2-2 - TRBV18 CATTGQENTGELFF
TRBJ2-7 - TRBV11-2 CASSLLTGHEQYF
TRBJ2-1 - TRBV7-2 CASSLPSGGRYEQFF
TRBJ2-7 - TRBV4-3 CASSQGGRGGDEQYF
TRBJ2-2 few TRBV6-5 CASTLNRDIGELFF
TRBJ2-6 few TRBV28 CASRPGQGLSGANVLTF
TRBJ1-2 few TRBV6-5 CASRTEIYGYTF
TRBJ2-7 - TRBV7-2 CASSLAGAGDSSYEQYF
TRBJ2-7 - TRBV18 CASSPKLAGVPYEQYF
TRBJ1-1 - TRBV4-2 CASSQMGHSNTEAFF
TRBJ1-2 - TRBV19 CASSITWGSVVVGYTF
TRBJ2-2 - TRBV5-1 CASRYEFTGELFF
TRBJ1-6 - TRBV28 CASSGGAGYNSPLHF
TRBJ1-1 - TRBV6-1 CASLPRGAMNTEAFF
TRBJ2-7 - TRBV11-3 CASSLDPPGTGWDEQYF
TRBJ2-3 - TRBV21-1 CASSLTGQGVTDTQYF
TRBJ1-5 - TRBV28 CASSQTGLYQPQHF
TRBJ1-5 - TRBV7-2 CASSARGNQPQHF
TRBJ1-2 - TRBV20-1 CSARGASGYTF
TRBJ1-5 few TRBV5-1 CASSWGDASNQPQHF
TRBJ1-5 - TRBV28 CASTLQGHNQPQHF
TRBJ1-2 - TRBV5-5 CASSLDGTNYGYTF
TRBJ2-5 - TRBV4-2 CASSPGRETQYF
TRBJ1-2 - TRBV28 CASRGALLGGYGYTF
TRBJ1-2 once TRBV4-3 CASSPTGDGYGYTF
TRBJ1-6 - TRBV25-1 CASSEFERSPLHF
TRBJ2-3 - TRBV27 CASSSLAGGPITTQYF
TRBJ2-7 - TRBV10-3 CAISESEGSSYEQYF
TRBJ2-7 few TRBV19 CASSRPGGYEQYF
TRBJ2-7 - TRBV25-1 CASSEREPTYEQYF
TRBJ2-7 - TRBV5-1 CASSSGLAGEPTSYEQYF
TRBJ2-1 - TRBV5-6 CASSSGLAGAGHNEQFF
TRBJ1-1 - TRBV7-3 CASSGGGTEAFF
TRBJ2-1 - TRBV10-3 CAISGTNRGYNEQFF
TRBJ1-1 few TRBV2 CASSMRSHLNTEAFF
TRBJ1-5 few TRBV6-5 CASSYRTGDQPQHF
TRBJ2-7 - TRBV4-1 CASSQGRQDRAGYEQYF
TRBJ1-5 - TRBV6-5 CASSYSSNQPQHF
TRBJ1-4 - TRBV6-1 CASRWGRGVEKLFF
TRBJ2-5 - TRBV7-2 CASSLLVRTSQETQYF